This T cell receptor (beta chain) stems from a study of monozygotic twins with inflammatory bowel disease. The CDR3 extends over 17 amino acids. Germline CDR1 reads DFQATT; CDR2 reads SNEGSKA (reference sequence). Nested PCRs of approximately 16 and 10 cycles, two in total, were run on TCRalpha and TCRbeta cDNA. TCRdb re-called the 5' RACE reads and gives one entry per CDR3 protein, without DNA. The sample shows 310,000 or so distinct CDR3 sequences, and under 2.5% sits with its ten largest clones. Whole-study results and caveats: TCRbeta inverse Simpson diversity was decreased in IBD patients versus healthy co-twins. It was observed that concordant and discordant twins did not differ in repertoire similarity, possibly given limited power.

Concerning this clonotype itself: Its antigen remains unknown.

The sample consisted of blood. This clonotype was sampled from a human donor with ulcerative colitis or Crohn's disease, or a healthy co-twin of an affected twin (not recorded which). The chain has TRBV20-1 and TRBJ2-3; there is no DNA to check the TCRdb D call of TRBD2. The CDR3 loop is CSASKTSGGPSTDTQYF.